Detailed here is one TCR beta chain. This specimen comes from a study of blood T cell repertoires in COVID-19. Germline V gives CDR1 MNHEY, CDR2 SVGEGT. The ends lost 4 bases at V and 6 bases at J; junction bases unmatched: 7. CDR3 size: 15 residues. Method: immunoSEQ multiplex PCR; TCRdb's copy keeps in-frame clones and lacks some. The data show some 150,000 clones, with 75% to 90% seen just once and 6.5% to 9.5% held by the top ten. The sample taken for sequencing was peripheral blood. The source of this sequence is a woman in her sixties with COVID-19, enrolled during active disease. The rearrangement links TRBV6-2 or TRBV6-3 to TRBJ1-4, with 8 bases identical to TRBD1. DNA of the CDR3: TGTGCCAGCAGTTCCCCGACAGGGGTGGATGAAAAACTGTTTTTT. Protein product: CASSSPTGVDEKLFF.